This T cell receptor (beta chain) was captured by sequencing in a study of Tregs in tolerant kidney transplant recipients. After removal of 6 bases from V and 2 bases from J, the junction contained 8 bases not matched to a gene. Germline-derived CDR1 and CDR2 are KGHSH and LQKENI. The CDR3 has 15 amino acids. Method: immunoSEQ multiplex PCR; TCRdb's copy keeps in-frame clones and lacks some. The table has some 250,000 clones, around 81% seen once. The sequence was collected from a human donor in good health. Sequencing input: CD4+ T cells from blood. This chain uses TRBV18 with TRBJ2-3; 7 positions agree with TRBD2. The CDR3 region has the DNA TGTGCCAGCTCGTCTAGCGGAACTCTCACAGATACGCAGTATTTT. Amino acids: CASSSSGTLTDTQYF. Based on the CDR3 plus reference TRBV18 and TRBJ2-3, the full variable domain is NAGVMQNPRHLVRRRGQEARLRCSPMKGHSHVYWYRQLPEEGLKFMVYLQKENIIDESGMPKERFSAEFPKEGPSILRIQQVVRGDSAAYFCASSSSGTLTDTQYFGPGTRLTVL.